The rows below give T cell receptor beta chains drawn from one sample of a study of CD8 T cells in Susac syndrome. TCRdb analysed the immunoSEQ multiplex PCR reads with MiXCR anew, one entry per CDR3 protein. The data show 330,000 or so distinct CDR3 sequences, with approximately 85% seen just once and roughly 0.22% held by the top ten. Sequencing was done on a sample of CD8+ T cells from PBMCs. The receptors derive from a human donor with multiple sclerosis. The CDR3 runs from the conserved cysteine through the conserved F or W. Fields, in order: clone size, V gene, D gene, J gene, CDR3 DNA, CDR3 protein. The D gene is left open where the match is weak. Some rows mark clone size as missing; the rest say once, few, many or name a class of expanded clone.

size: few
V: TRBV6-1
D: -
J: TRBJ1-1
DNA: TGTGCCAGCAGCCCGACAGGTTCGAACACTGAAGCTTTCTTT
CDR3: CASSPTGSNTEAFF

size: -
V: TRBV3-1
D: TRBD1
J: TRBJ2-3
DNA: TGTGCCAGCAGCCGGCACAGGGGCTACGCTAGCACAGATACGCAGTATTTT
CDR3: CASSRHRGYASTDTQYF

size: -
V: TRBV18
D: TRBD1
J: TRBJ1-5
DNA: TGTGCCAGCTCACCAAGCACGACAGGGGGCTGGCAGCCCCAGCATTTT
CDR3: CASSPSTTGGWQPQHF

size: -
V: TRBV15
D: TRBD1
J: TRBJ1-1
DNA: TGTGCCACCAGCAGTAAACAGGGGGCCCCTGAAGCTTTCTTT
CDR3: CATSSKQGAPEAFF

size: -
V: TRBV19
D: -
J: TRBJ1-1
DNA: TGTGCCAGTAGTGCCCGGGGGACGGGGCTTGACATGAACACTGAAGCTTTCTTT
CDR3: CASSARGTGLDMNTEAFF

size: once
V: TRBV6-2/TRBV6-3
D: TRBD1
J: TRBJ1-1
DNA: TGTGCCAGCAGCGTCTCGACAGGGGAGGTCGGTCGGTCGGACACTGAAGCTTTCTTT
CDR3: CASSVSTGEVGRSDTEAFF

size: -
V: TRBV7-6
D: TRBD1
J: TRBJ1-5
DNA: TGTGCCAGCAGCCCCGGGACAGGGGAGTACGGCAATCAGCCCCAGCATTTT
CDR3: CASSPGTGEYGNQPQHF

size: -
V: TRBV13
D: -
J: TRBJ1-2
DNA: TGTGCCAGCAGCTTAGGGCCGCCTTTTGGCTACACCTTC
CDR3: CASSLGPPFGYTF

size: -
V: TRBV4-3
D: -
J: TRBJ1-1
DNA: TGCGCCAGCAGCCAGAAAATTGGAAGTGAGGGGGGGTTGAGGGCTGAAGCTTTCTTT
CDR3: CASSQKIGSEGGLRAEAFF

size: -
V: TRBV25-1
D: -
J: TRBJ2-2
DNA: TGTGCCAGCAGTTGGAGCGGGAACACCGGGGAGCTGTTTTTT
CDR3: CASSWSGNTGELFF

size: -
V: TRBV18
D: TRBD1
J: TRBJ2-3
DNA: TGTGCCAGCTCATTCCCGGACAGGGGCGCAGATACGCAGTATTTT
CDR3: CASSFPDRGADTQYF

size: -
V: TRBV29-1
D: TRBD1
J: TRBJ2-1
DNA: TGCAGCGTAAAACCCGGGACAGGGATTAATGAGCAGTTCTTC
CDR3: CSVKPGTGINEQFF

size: once
V: TRBV4-2
D: -
J: TRBJ2-1
DNA: TGTGCCAGCAGCCAACGGGGAGGGGGCAATGAGCAGTTCTTC
CDR3: CASSQRGGGNEQFF

size: -
V: TRBV27
D: TRBD2
J: TRBJ2-2
DNA: TGTGCCAGCAGTCCCCGACTAGCGGGGACCTGGGGTAGCACCGGGGAGCTGTTTTTT
CDR3: CASSPRLAGTWGSTGELFF

size: -
V: TRBV4-1
D: -
J: TRBJ2-3
DNA: TGCGCCAGCAGCCCCAAGGAGGGCACCAGCACAGATACGCAGTATTTT
CDR3: CASSPKEGTSTDTQYF

size: -
V: TRBV3-1
D: -
J: TRBJ1-2
DNA: TGTGCCAGCAGCCAGATACCAGGGTACAAGGAGGGCTACACCTTC
CDR3: CASSQIPGYKEGYTF

size: -
V: TRBV6-5
D: -
J: TRBJ1-2
DNA: TGTGCCAGCAGTTACTCCCCAAAGGGAGGTGATGGCTACACCTTC
CDR3: CASSYSPKGGDGYTF

size: -
V: TRBV16
D: -
J: TRBJ1-1
DNA: TGTGCCAGCAACAACCCGAACACTGAAGCTTTCTTT
CDR3: CASNNPNTEAFF

size: -
V: TRBV4-3
D: TRBD1
J: TRBJ1-1
DNA: TGCGCCAGCAGCCCCCGACAGGGGTTCGGCGACACTGAAGCTTTCTTT
CDR3: CASSPRQGFGDTEAFF

size: -
V: TRBV5-6
D: -
J: TRBJ1-1
DNA: TGTGCCAGCAGTTTGGGGACACATGGGTCCTTCTTT
CDR3: CASSLGTHGSFF

size: -
V: TRBV4-1
D: -
J: TRBJ2-7
DNA: TGCGCCAGCAGGCCCGGGACAAGAACCTACGAGCAGTACTTC
CDR3: CASRPGTRTYEQYF

size: -
V: TRBV20-1
D: TRBD1
J: TRBJ1-4
DNA: TGCAGTGCCGCCCTTGTTTCTTGGGACAGACTAAATGAAAAACTGTTTTTT
CDR3: CSAALVSWDRLNEKLFF

size: once
V: TRBV7-9
D: TRBD1
J: TRBJ1-2
DNA: TGTGCCAGCAGTTGGGGACAGGCTAACTATGGCTACACCTTC
CDR3: CASSWGQANYGYTF

size: -
V: TRBV28
D: -
J: TRBJ2-7
DNA: TGTGCCAGCACACTGGGCTCCTACGAGCAGTACTTC
CDR3: CASTLGSYEQYF

size: -
V: TRBV19
D: TRBD1
J: TRBJ1-1
DNA: TGTGCCAGTAGTAGCCTCAGGGGGGTCTCCACTGAAGCTTTCTTT
CDR3: CASSSLRGVSTEAFF

size: once
V: TRBV19
D: -
J: TRBJ2-7
DNA: TGTGCCAGTAATCCGGAGGGGTCCTACGAGCAGTACTTC
CDR3: CASNPEGSYEQYF

size: -
V: TRBV19
D: TRBD2
J: TRBJ2-1
DNA: TGTGCCAGTAGTAGGGAGGGTTCCTACAATGAGCAGTTCTTC
CDR3: CASSREGSYNEQFF

size: -
V: TRBV9
D: TRBD2
J: TRBJ2-1
DNA: TGTGCCAGCAGCCCTGCCGGGACTAGCGTTTACAATGAGCAGTTCTTC
CDR3: CASSPAGTSVYNEQFF

size: -
V: TRBV5-1
D: TRBD2
J: TRBJ2-3
DNA: TGCGCCAGCAGCTTGACGCTAGCGGAGACAGATACGCAGTATTTT
CDR3: CASSLTLAETDTQYF

size: -
V: TRBV12-3/TRBV12-4
D: TRBD1
J: TRBJ2-5
DNA: TGTGCCAGCAGTTGGGACAGGGGGCTGGTGACCCAGTACTTC
CDR3: CASSWDRGLVTQYF

size: -
V: TRBV9
D: -
J: TRBJ2-7
DNA: TGTGCCAGCAGCGTAGCGCCTGAGTGGAACGAGCAGTACTTC
CDR3: CASSVAPEWNEQYF

size: -
V: TRBV30
D: TRBD1
J: TRBJ1-4
DNA: TGTGCCTGGAGTGGGGACAGGGTACGTGAAAAACTGTTTTTT
CDR3: CAWSGDRVREKLFF

size: -
V: TRBV27
D: -
J: TRBJ1-2
DNA: TGTGCCAGTAGGATTGGGGATGGCTACACCTTC
CDR3: CASRIGDGYTF

size: -
V: TRBV27
D: TRBD1
J: TRBJ2-1
DNA: TGTGCCAGCAGTACAGGGGAAAATGAGCAGTTCTTC
CDR3: CASSTGENEQFF

size: -
V: TRBV20-1
D: -
J: TRBJ2-7
DNA: TGCAGTGCTAGAGATCCAGGTCGCTCGTCCTACGAGCAGTACTTC
CDR3: CSARDPGRSSYEQYF

size: -
V: TRBV19
D: TRBD2
J: TRBJ2-7
DNA: TGTGCCAGTAGTGCGGGACTAGCGGGATACGAGCAGTACTTC
CDR3: CASSAGLAGYEQYF

size: -
V: TRBV2
D: -
J: TRBJ2-2
DNA: TGTGCCAGCAGTGAACTTGGGACTTGGAACACCGGGGAGCTGTTTTTT
CDR3: CASSELGTWNTGELFF

size: -
V: TRBV6-5
D: -
J: TRBJ2-3
DNA: TGTGCCAATACCGGGAGATACCCACCAGATACGCAGTATTTT
CDR3: CANTGRYPPDTQYF

size: -
V: TRBV12-5
D: TRBD1
J: TRBJ1-1
DNA: TGTGCTAGTGGTTTCGACTTACAGGGGACCTTGAACACTGAAGCTTTCTTT
CDR3: CASGFDLQGTLNTEAFF